This entry lists 10 T cell receptor beta chains sequenced from one sample in a study of T cells in localized non-small cell lung cancer. TCRdb keeps only in-frame clones here, not all; method: immunoSEQ multiplex PCR. The sample holds about 79,000 clones, 84% seen once. Sequencing was performed on peripheral blood, taken before any cancer treatment. Receptors were obtained from a female donor over 55 with stage I lung adenocarcinoma.

In the case of this clone: This may come from a read error, since a much larger clone is one base off. Other DNA sequences within the sample encode an identical CDR3. This rearrangement joins TRBV2 to TRBJ1-1; D is uncertain. There are 13 residues in the CDR3. V lost 10 bases and J 0 bases, leaving 12 bases between the germline ends. Germline CDR1 and CDR2: SNHLY and FYNNEI. The CDR3: CANRDSLNTEAFF. The DNA of the CDR3 is TGTGCCAACCGGGATAGCCTGAACACTGAAGCTTTCTTT.

By share, this clone ranks as medium-sized. DNA of the CDR3: TGTGCCAGCAGCCGCGGACAGAACTATGGCTACACCTTC. Translated, it gives CASSRGQNYGYTF. V usage is TRBV5-6 and J usage is TRBJ1-2; D is possibly TRBD1 (6 bases). The germline CDR1 and CDR2 sequences are SGHDT and YYEEEE. The CDR3 covers 13 residues. V dropped 4 bases and J dropped 2 bases, with 9 bases sitting between them.

The chain employs TRBV29-1 and TRBJ1-5; 12 nucleotides align to TRBD1. V dropped 4 bases and J dropped 4; count of bases not matched to a gene: 14. Germline CDR1 and CDR2: SQVTM and ANQGSEA. This CDR3 contains 18 residues. CDR3 region: CSVGGTGGANGRNQPQHF. CDR3 DNA: TGCAGCGTTGGCGGGACAGGGGGCGCGAACGGAAGAAATCAGCCCCAGCATTTT.

The chain carries TRBV7-3 and TRBJ2-1; 12 bases align to TRBD2. Germline trimming cut 3 bases from V and 7 bases from J; bases unmatched to any gene: 4. The CDR3 is 15 amino acids. CDR1 SGHTA and CDR2 FQGTGA come from the germline V gene. The CDR3 sequence is CASSFSLAGGNEQFF. The DNA for the CDR3 is TGTGCCAGCAGCTTTTCGCTAGCGGGGGGGAATGAGCAGTTCTTC.

The CDR3 coding sequence is TGTGCCAGTAGTACGTACTATGGCTACACCTTC. Residues: CASSTYYGYTF. The chain carries TRBV19 and TRBJ1-2; D remains unclear. The CDR3 covers 11 residues. The germline CDR1 and CDR2 sequences are LNHDA and SQIVND (reference sequence). Trimming removed 4 bases from V and 3 bases from J, with 3 bases in between.

The rearrangement links TRBV5-1 to TRBJ2-1; D gene unclear. The CDR3 extends over 14 amino acids. From germline, CDR1 is SGHRS and CDR2 YFSETQ. Trimming took off 3 bases at V and 2 bases at J, with 9 bases between the two ends. CDR3 region: CASSSANTYNEQFF. CDR3 sequence (DNA): TGCGCCAGCAGCTCAGCAAATACCTACAATGAGCAGTTCTTC.

This chain connects TRBV7-9 to TRBJ1-5, with D perhaps matching TRBD1 (5 bases). The germline V gene has CDR1 SEHNR and CDR2 FQNEAQ (reference sequence). This CDR3 spans 17 amino acids. Trimming removed 4 bases at V and 1 base at J, with 17 bases between. DNA for the CDR3: TGTGCCAGCAGCTCCGCGGCGGGGGTGTCGAGCAATCAGCCCCAGCATTTT. Its protein is CASSSAAGVSSNQPQHF.

The V and J genes are TRBV6-5 and TRBJ2-7, with 9 bases that match TRBD2. V lost 7 bases and J lost 2; bases outside the gene matches: 9. The CDR3 contains 15 residues. From germline, CDR1 is MNHEY and CDR2 SVGAGI. CDR3 protein: CASTGLAGPPYEQYF. The CDR3 bases are TGTGCCAGCACGGGGCTAGCGGGACCACCCTACGAGCAGTACTTC.

This sequence joins TRBV5-4 and TRBJ2-6, with TRBD1 as a possible D gene (5 bases). Germline assignment: CDR1 SGHNT and CDR2 YYREEE (reference sequence). Between the trimmed V and J ends, which lost 0 bases and 0 bases, there was a span of 13 bases. There are 18 residues in the CDR3. In DNA, the CDR3 is TGTGCCAGCAGCTTGGTCGCAGGGTCCGCCTCTGGGGCCAACGTCCTGACTTTC. This gives the protein CASSLVAGSASGANVLTF.

The genes are TRBV21-1 and TRBJ2-7; TRBD1 is taken as the D call from the table, unchecked against the DNA. TRBV21-1 is a pseudogene segment. CDR3 length: 15 amino acids. In nucleotides, the CDR3 is TGTGCCAGCAGCACCTCAGGGGGCCGGGTCTACGAGCAGTACTTC. Its protein product is CASSTSGGRVYEQYF.